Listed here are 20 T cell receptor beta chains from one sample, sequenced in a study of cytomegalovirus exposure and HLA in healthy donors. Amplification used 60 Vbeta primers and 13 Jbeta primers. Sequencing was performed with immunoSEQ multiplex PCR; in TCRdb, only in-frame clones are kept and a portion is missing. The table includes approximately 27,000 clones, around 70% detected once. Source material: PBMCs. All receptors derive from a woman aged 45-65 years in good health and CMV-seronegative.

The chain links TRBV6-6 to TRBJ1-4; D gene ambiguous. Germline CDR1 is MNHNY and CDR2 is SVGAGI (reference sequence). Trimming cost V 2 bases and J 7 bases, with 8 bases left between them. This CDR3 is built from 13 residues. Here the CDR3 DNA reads TGTGCCAGCAGTTACCGGGTGGGTGAAAAACTGTTTTTT. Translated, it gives CASSYRVGEKLFF.

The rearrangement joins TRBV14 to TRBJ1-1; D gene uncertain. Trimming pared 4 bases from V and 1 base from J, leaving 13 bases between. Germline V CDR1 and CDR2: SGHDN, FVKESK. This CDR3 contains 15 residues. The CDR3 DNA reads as TGTGCCAGCAGCCCCGCCCGCGGAACGAACACTGAAGCTTTCTTT. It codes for CASSPARGTNTEAFF.

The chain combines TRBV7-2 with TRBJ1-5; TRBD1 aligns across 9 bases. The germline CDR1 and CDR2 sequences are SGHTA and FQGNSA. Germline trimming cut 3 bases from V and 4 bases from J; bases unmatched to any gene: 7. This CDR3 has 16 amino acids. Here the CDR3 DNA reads TGTGCCAGCAGCTTCCAACAGGGGGCCGGGAATCAGCCCCAGCATTTT. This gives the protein CASSFQQGAGNQPQHF.

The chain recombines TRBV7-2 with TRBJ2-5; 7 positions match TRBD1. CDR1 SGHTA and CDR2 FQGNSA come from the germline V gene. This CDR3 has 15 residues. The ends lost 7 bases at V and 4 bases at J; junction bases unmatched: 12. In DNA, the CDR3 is TGTGCCAGCACCCAGAGGGGGCAACCTCGAGAGACCCAGTACTTC. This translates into CASTQRGQPRETQYF. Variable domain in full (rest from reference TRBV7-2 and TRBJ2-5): GAGVSQSPSNKVTEKGKDVELRCDPISGHTALYWYRQSLGQGLEFLIYFQGNSAPDKSGLPSDRFSAERTGGSVSTLTIQRTQQEDSAVYLCASTQRGQPRETQYFGPGTRLLVL.

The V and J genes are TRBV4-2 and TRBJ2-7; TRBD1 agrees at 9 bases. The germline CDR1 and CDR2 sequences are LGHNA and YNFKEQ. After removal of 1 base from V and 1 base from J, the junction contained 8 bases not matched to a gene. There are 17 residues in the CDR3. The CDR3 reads CASSQVPGQGKSYEQYF. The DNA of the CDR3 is TGTGCCAGCAGCCAAGTTCCGGGACAGGGTAAATCCTACGAGCAGTACTTC.

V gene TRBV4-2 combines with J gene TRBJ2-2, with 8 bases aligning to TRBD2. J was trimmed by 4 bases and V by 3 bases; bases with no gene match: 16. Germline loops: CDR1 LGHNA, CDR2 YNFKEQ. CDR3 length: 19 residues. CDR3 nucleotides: TGTGCCAGCAGCCAGGCCGGGACTAGGAGGCCCAGGGGCACCGGGGAGCTGTTTTTT. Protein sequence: CASSQAGTRRPRGTGELFF.

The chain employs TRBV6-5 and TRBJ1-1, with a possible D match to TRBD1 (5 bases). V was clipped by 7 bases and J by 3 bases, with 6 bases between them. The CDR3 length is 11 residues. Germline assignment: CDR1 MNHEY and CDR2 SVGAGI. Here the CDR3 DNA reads TGTGCCAGCACCAGGGACACTGAAGCTTTCTTT. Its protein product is CASTRDTEAFF.

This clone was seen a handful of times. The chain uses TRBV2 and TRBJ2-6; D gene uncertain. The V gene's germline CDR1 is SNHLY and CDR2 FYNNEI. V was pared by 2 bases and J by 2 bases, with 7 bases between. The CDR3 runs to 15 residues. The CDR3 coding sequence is TGTGCCAGCAGTGAATCGTTTCCTGGGGCCAACGTCCTGACTTTC. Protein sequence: CASSESFPGANVLTF.

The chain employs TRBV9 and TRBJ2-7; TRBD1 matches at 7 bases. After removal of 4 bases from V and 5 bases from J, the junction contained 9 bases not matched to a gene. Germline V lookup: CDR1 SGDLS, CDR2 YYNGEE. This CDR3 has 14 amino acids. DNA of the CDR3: TGTGCCAGCAGCCCCCTGTCCACAGGGGACGAGCAGTACTTC. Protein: CASSPLSTGDEQYF.

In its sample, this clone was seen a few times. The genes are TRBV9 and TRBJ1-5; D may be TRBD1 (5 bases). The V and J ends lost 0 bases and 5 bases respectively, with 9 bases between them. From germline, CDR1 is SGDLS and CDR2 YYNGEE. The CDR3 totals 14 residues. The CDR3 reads CASSVGGRDQPQHF. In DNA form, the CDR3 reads TGTGCCAGCAGCGTAGGGGGGAGGGATCAGCCCCAGCATTTT. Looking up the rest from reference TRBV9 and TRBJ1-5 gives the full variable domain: DSGVTQTPKHLITATGQRVTLRCSPRSGDLSVYWYQQSLDQGLQFLIQYYNGEERAKGNILERFSAQQFPDLHSELNLSSLELGDSALYFCASSVGGRDQPQHFGDGTRLSIL.

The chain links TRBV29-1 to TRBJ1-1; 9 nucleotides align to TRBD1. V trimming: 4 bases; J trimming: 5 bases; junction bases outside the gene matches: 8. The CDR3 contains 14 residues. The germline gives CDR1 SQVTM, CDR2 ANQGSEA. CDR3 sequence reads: CSVAVTGGSTEAFF. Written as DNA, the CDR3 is TGCAGCGTTGCCGTGACAGGGGGATCAACTGAAGCTTTCTTT. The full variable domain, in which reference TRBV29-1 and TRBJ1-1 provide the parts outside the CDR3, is SAVISQKPSRDICQRGTSLTIQCQVDSQVTMMFWYRQQPGQSLTLIATANQGSEATYESGFVIDKFPISRPNLTFSTLTVSNMSPEDSSIYLCSVAVTGGSTEAFFGQGTRLTVV.

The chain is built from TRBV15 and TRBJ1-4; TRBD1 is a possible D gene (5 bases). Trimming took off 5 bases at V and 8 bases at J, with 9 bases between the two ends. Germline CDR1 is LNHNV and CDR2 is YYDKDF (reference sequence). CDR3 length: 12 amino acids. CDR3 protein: CATSVGGEKLFF. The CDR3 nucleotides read TGTGCCACCAGCGTGGGGGGGGAAAAACTGTTTTTT. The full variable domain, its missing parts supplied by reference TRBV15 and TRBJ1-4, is DAMVIQNPRYQVTQFGKPVTLSCSQTLNHNVMYWYQQKSSQAPKLLFHYYDKDFNNEADTPDNFQSRRPNTSFCFLDIRSPGLGDTAMYLCATSVGGEKLFFGSGTQLSVL.

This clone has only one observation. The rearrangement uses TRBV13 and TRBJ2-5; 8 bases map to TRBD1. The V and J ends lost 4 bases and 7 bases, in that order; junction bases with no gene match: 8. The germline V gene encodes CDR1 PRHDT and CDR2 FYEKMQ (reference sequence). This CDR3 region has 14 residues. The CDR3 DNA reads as TGTGCCAGCAGCTACGGGACAGGCCCAGGGACCCAGTACTTC. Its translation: CASSYGTGPGTQYF.

DNA of the CDR3: TGCGCCAGCAGCCAAGAGGGCAGGGTCCCCTATGGCTACACCTTC. Its translation: CASSQEGRVPYGYTF. V gene TRBV4-1 combines with J gene TRBJ1-2, with D possibly TRBD1 on 5 matching bases. The CDR3 is 15 residues long. The germline gives CDR1 MGHRA, CDR2 YSYEKL. V was clipped by 0 bases and J by 4 bases, with 12 bases between them.

The CDR3 nucleotides are TGTGCCAGCAGTGAACGAGGGGGCGTTATGAAACCCCTCCACTTT. This encodes CASSERGGVMKPLHF. This chain uses TRBV6-1 with TRBJ1-6, with 7 bases lining up with TRBD1. The CDR3 has 15 residues. Germline V CDR1 and CDR2: MNHNS, SASEGT. V shed 2 bases, J shed 12 bases, and the junction held 10 bases outside the gene matches.

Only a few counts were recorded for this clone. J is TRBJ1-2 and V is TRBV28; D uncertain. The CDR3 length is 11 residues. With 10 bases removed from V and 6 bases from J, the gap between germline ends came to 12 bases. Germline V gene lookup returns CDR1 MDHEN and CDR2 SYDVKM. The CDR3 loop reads CAIGRGDGYTF. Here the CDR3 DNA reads TGTGCCATCGGGAGAGGCGATGGCTACACCTTC.

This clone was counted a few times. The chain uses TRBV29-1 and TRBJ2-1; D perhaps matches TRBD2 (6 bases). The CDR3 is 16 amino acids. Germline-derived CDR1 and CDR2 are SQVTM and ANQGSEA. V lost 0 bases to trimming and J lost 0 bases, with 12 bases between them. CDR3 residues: CSVEDHGRSSYNEQFF. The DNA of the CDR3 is TGCAGCGTTGAAGATCACGGGAGATCCTCCTACAATGAGCAGTTCTTC.

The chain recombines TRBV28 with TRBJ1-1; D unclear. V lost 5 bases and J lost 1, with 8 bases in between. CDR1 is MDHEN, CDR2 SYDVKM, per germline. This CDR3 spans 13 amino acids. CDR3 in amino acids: CASSRGWNTEAFF. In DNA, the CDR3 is TGTGCCAGCAGTCGAGGGTGGAACACTGAAGCTTTCTTT.

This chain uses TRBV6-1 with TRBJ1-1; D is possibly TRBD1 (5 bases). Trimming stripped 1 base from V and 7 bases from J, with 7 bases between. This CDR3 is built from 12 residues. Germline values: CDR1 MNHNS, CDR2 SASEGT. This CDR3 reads CASSEEGFEAFF. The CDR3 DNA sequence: TGTGCCAGCAGTGAAGAGGGGTTTGAAGCTTTCTTT.

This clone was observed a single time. The CDR3 loop reads CASRVGGTGELFF. DNA of the CDR3: TGTGCCAGCAGGGTCGGCGGGACCGGGGAGCTGTTTTTT. This chain joins TRBV6-5 and TRBJ2-2; a possible D gene is TRBD2 (5 bases). Trimming took 6 bases from V and 5 from J, leaving 10 bases between them. The germline gives CDR1 MNHEY, CDR2 SVGAGI. This CDR3 spans 13 amino acids.